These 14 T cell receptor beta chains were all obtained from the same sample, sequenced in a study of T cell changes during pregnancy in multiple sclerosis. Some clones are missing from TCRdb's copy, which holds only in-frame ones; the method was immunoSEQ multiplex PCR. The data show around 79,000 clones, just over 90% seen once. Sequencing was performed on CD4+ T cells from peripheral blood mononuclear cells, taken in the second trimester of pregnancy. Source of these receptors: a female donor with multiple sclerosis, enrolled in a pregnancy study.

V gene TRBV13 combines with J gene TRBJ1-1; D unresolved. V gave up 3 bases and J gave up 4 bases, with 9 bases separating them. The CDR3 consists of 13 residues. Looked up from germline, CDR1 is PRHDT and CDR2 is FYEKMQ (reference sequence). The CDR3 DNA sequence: TGTGCCAGCAGCTTCCAGGTGGGCACTGAAGCTTTCTTT. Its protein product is CASSFQVGTEAFF.

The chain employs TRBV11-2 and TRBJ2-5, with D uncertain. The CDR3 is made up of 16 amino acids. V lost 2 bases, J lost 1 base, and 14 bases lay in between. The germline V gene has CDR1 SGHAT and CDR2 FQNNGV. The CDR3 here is CASSLWAVKPQETQYF. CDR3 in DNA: TGTGCCAGCAGCTTATGGGCAGTTAAACCCCAAGAGACCCAGTACTTC.

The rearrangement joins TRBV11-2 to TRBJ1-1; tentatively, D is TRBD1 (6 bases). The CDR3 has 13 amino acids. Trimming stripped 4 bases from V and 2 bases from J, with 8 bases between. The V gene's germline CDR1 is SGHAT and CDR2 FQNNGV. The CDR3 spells CASSSDRNTEAFF. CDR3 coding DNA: TGTGCCAGCAGCTCGGACAGAAACACTGAAGCTTTCTTT.

CDR3 bases: TGCAGCGTCCCGGGACTAGCGGGCGAGCAGTTCTTC. Its protein product is CSVPGLAGEQFF. This chain joins TRBV29-1 and TRBJ2-1, with 12 bases matching TRBD2. This CDR3 is built from 12 residues. V shed 6 bases and J 10 bases; nucleotides not matched to a gene: 4. Germline CDR1 and CDR2: SQVTM and ANQGSEA.

CDR3 sequence: CAWSIFRGSYGYTF. In DNA, the CDR3 is TGTGCCTGGAGTATTTTCAGGGGCAGCTATGGCTACACCTTC. The chain employs TRBV30 and TRBJ1-2; D might be TRBD1 (6 bases). The CDR3 sequence is 14 residues long. Trimming removed 2 bases from V and 4 bases from J, with 14 bases in between. Germline loops: CDR1 GTSNPN, CDR2 SVGIG (reference sequence).

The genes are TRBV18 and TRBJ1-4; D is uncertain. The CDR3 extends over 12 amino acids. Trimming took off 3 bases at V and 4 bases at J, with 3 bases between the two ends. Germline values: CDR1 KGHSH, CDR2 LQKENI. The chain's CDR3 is CASSPSNEKLFF. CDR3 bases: TGTGCCAGCTCACCGAGTAATGAAAAACTGTTTTTT.

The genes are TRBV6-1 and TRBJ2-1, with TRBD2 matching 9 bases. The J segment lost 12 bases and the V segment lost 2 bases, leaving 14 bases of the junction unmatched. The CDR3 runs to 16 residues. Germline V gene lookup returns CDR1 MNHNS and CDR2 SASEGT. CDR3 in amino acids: CASSELAGRSQEGQFF. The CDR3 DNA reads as TGTGCCAGCAGTGAACTAGCGGGACGTTCCCAAGAGGGGCAGTTCTTC.

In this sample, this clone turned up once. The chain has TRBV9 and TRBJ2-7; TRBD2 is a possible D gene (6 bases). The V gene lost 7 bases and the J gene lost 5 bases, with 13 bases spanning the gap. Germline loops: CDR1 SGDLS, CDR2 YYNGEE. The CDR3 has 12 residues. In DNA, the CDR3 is TGTGCCAGCTCCGGGGGTGCCCACGAGCAGTACTTC. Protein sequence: CASSGGAHEQYF.

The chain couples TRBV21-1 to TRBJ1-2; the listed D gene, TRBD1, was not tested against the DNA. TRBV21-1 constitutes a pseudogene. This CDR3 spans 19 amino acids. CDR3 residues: CASGKEWRDSLKANYGYTF. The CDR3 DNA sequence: TGTGCCAGCGGAAAAGAGTGGCGGGACAGCCTAAAAGCTAACTATGGCTACACCTTC.

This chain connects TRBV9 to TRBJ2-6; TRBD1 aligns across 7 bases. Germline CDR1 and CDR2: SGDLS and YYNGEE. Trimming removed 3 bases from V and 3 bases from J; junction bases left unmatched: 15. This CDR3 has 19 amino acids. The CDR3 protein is CASSAETGQLRVGANVLTF. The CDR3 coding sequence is TGTGCCAGCAGCGCCGAAACGGGACAGTTACGTGTTGGGGCCAACGTCCTGACTTTC.

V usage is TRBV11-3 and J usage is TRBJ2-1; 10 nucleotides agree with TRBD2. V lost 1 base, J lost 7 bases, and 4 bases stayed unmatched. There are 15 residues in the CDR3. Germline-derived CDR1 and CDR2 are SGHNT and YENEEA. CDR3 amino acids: CASSLGVAGGNEQFF. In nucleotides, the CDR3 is TGTGCCAGCAGCTTAGGGGTAGCGGGGGGTAATGAGCAGTTCTTC.

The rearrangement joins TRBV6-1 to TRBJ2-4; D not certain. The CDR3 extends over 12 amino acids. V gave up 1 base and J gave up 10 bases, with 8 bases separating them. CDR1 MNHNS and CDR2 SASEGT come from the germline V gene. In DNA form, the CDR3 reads TGTGCCAGCAGTGAAGGAGCGACTATTCAGTACTTC. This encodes CASSEGATIQYF.

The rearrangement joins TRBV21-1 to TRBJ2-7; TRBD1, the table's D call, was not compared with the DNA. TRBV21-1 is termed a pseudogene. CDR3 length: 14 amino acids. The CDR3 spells CASSKPGTYYEQYF. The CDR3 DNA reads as TGTGCCAGCAGCAAACCCGGGACATACTACGAGCAGTACTTC.

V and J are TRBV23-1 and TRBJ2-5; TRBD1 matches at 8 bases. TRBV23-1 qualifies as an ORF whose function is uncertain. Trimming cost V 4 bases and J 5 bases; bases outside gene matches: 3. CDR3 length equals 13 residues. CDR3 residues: CASSPRGQETQYF. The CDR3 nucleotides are TGCGCCAGCAGTCCCAGGGGGCAGGAGACCCAGTACTTC.